One and the same sample provided the 13 T cell receptor beta chains below, sequenced in a study of blood T cell repertoires in COVID-19. The table came from immunoSEQ multiplex PCR; TCRdb's copy has only in-frame clones and leaves some out. The sample shows over 200,000 clones, 80% to 90% of them seen only once. Sequencing was performed on peripheral blood. These receptors originate from a man older than 75 with acute or convalescent COVID-19.

This clone was seen only a few times. The gene calls are TRBV24-1 and TRBJ2-3, with 7 bases identical to TRBD2. This CDR3 is 15 amino acids long. CDR1 is KGHDR, CDR2 SFDVKD, per germline. Germline trimming cut 3 bases from V and 4 bases from J; bases unmatched to any gene: 6. CDR3 coding DNA: TGTGCCACCAGTGATCCTGGGAGGGCTGCAGATACGCAGTATTTT. As protein: CATSDPGRAADTQYF.

V usage is TRBV19 and J usage is TRBJ2-5; 9 nucleotides line up with TRBD1. The CDR3 contains 15 residues. V lost 5 bases and J lost 5; bases outside the gene matches: 9. CDR1 and CDR2 from the germline V gene are LNHDA and SQIVND (reference sequence). The CDR3 is CASSARDRAGETQYF. CDR3 bases: TGTGCCAGTAGTGCCCGGGACAGGGCAGGGGAGACCCAGTACTTC.

The J gene is TRBJ2-1, the V gene TRBV9; D might be TRBD1 (7 bases). V was clipped by 3 bases and J by 7 bases, with 23 bases between them. CDR3 size: 17 residues. The germline V gene has CDR1 SGDLS and CDR2 YYNGEE. The CDR3 DNA sequence: TGTGCCAGCAGCGCCAGGGGGTCGGCGGAAGGGAGGAATGAGCAGTTCTTC. This translates into CASSARGSAEGRNEQFF.

The gene calls are TRBV29-1 and TRBJ2-7; 9 bases are a match to TRBD1. After removal of 4 bases from V and 5 bases from J, the junction contained 6 bases not matched to a gene. Germline CDR1 reads SQVTM; CDR2 reads ANQGSEA. The CDR3 runs 13 residues. The CDR3 nucleotides are TGCAGCGTTGGGGGACAGGGTATGAACGAGCAGTACTTC. This gives the protein CSVGGQGMNEQYF.

This chain uses TRBV7-2 with TRBJ2-2; possibly TRBD2 for D (6 bases). The V gene's germline CDR1 is SGHTA and CDR2 FQGNSA. This CDR3 has 13 amino acids. V shed 11 bases and J shed 2 bases, with 12 bases lying between them. The CDR3 spells CASGAVNTGELFF. CDR3 sequence (DNA): TGTGCCTCGGGAGCAGTTAACACCGGGGAGCTGTTTTTT.

This clone occurred once. This chain joins TRBV5-5 and TRBJ2-5; D gene ambiguous. V gave up 1 base and J gave up 5 bases, with 21 bases separating them. This CDR3 has 17 residues. CDR1 SGHKS and CDR2 YYEKEE come from the germline V gene (reference sequence). CDR3 amino acids: CASSLSYSAAVGETQYF. DNA of the CDR3: TGTGCCAGCAGCTTGAGCTACTCGGCGGCCGTTGGGGAGACCCAGTACTTC.

The chain links TRBV6-2 or TRBV6-3 to TRBJ2-1; 10 bases align to TRBD2. J lost 0 bases, V lost 6 bases, and 8 bases had no gene match. CDR1 is MNHEY, CDR2 SVGEGT, per germline. There are 17 residues in the CDR3. The CDR3 DNA sequence: TGTGCCAGCAGCTTCGGACTAGCGGTTCTCTCCTACAATGAGCAGTTCTTC. Translating it yields CASSFGLAVLSYNEQFF.

J is TRBJ2-4 and V is TRBV6-5, with TRBD1 as a possible D gene (6 bases). This CDR3 contains 15 residues. CDR1 is MNHEY and CDR2 is SVGAGI in the germline V gene. Trimming left V 8 bases short and J 2 bases short, with 16 bases between. CDR3 coding DNA: TGTGCCAGCGGGGCAGGGGTTGGGTCCAAAAACATTCAGTACTTC. Protein sequence: CASGAGVGSKNIQYF.

The chain joins TRBV27 to TRBJ2-1, with 8 bases aligning to TRBD1. Germline V CDR1 and CDR2: MNHEY, SMNVEV (reference sequence). V was clipped by 5 bases and J by 10 bases; unmatched bases: 19. The CDR3 contains 17 residues. As DNA, the CDR3 is TGTGCCAGCAGTCCTCGGCTTACAGGGGGTTTTCTGGGCGAGCAGTTCTTC. It yields the protein CASSPRLTGGFLGEQFF.

This chain links TRBV3-1 (or the pseudogene TRBV3-2) with TRBJ2-3; 8 nucleotides line up with TRBD2. This CDR3 is 15 amino acids long. V trimming: 0 bases; J trimming: 7 bases; junction bases outside the gene matches: 6. CDR1 is LGHDT and CDR2 is YNNKEL in the germline V gene (reference sequence). The CDR3 loop reads CASSQEPGLGYTQYF. DNA of the CDR3: TGTGCCAGCAGCCAAGAGCCGGGACTAGGATATACGCAGTATTTT.

The genes are TRBV11-2 and TRBJ2-1; 8 nucleotides match TRBD1. V trimming: 0 bases; J trimming: 15 bases; junction bases outside the gene matches: 7. Germline CDR1 and CDR2: SGHAT and FQNNGV. CDR3 length: 13 amino acids. CDR3 bases: TGTGCCAGCAGCTTAGATCTGGGCAGGGGGCTGTTCTTC. It specifies CASSLDLGRGLFF.

This chain joins TRBV24-1 and TRBJ2-5; tentatively, D is TRBD1 (5 bases). CDR1 and CDR2 (germline): KGHDR, SFDVKD. V gave up 1 base and J gave up 0 bases, with 8 bases separating them. The CDR3 extends over 15 amino acids. The CDR3 nucleotides read TGTGCCACCAGTGATTTACAGGCGTACCAAGAGACCCAGTACTTC. It is translated as CATSDLQAYQETQYF.

V and J are TRBV19 and TRBJ2-3; no definite D call. Trimming pared 3 bases from V and 1 base from J, leaving 8 bases between. The CDR3 spans 14 residues. Germline lookup yields CDR1 LNHDA and CDR2 SQIVND (reference sequence). This CDR3 reads CASSMRSGTDTQYF. DNA of the CDR3: TGTGCCAGTAGTATGAGGTCAGGCACAGATACGCAGTATTTT.